A single sample gave rise to the 9 T cell receptor beta chains below, sequenced in a study of blood T cell repertoires in COVID-19. Clones were sequenced by immunoSEQ multiplex PCR, and TCRdb holds only the in-frame ones, with some missing. Of some 25,000 clones in the sample, 80% to 95% were seen once. Sequencing was carried out using peripheral blood. Every receptor here comes from a human donor in a cohort sampled during active COVID-19.

The gene calls are TRBV14 and TRBJ2-1, with a weak D call TRBD1 (6 bases). CDR1 and CDR2 (germline): SGHDN, FVKESK. V lost 4 bases, J lost 15 bases, and 13 bases lay in between. The CDR3 covers 11 residues. CDR3 sequence (DNA): TGTGCCAGCAGCCCTCGAAAGGACAGGTTCTTC. Translated: CASSPRKDRFF.

J is TRBJ1-1 and V is TRBV2, with D unclear. V was pared by 3 bases and J by 1 base, with 9 bases between. The CDR3 is made up of 14 amino acids. Per the germline V gene, CDR1 is SNHLY and CDR2 is FYNNEI. CDR3 coding DNA: TGTGCCAGCAGTGAGGGCAGCAAGAACACTGAAGCTTTCTTT. Translating it yields CASSEGSKNTEAFF.

The rearrangement joins TRBV3-1 (or the pseudogene TRBV3-2) to TRBJ2-3, with unresolved D. The CDR3 contains 13 residues. Trimming took off 1 base at V and 3 bases at J, with 5 bases between the two ends. Per the germline V gene, CDR1 is LGHDT and CDR2 is YNNKEL (reference sequence). The CDR3 DNA reads as TGTGCCAGCAGCCAAGTCCTAACAGATACGCAGTATTTT. It encodes CASSQVLTDTQYF.

The V and J genes are TRBV9 and TRBJ1-2; D is uncertain. V was cut by 6 bases and J by 3 bases, with 12 bases left in between. CDR3 length: 13 residues. Germline V gene data show CDR1 as SGDLS and CDR2 as YYNGEE. CDR3 DNA: TGTGCCAGCAAAATGGAGGGAGACTATGGCTACACCTTC. It is translated as CASKMEGDYGYTF.

This chain connects TRBV4-3 to TRBJ2-1; 7 bases line up with TRBD2. Germline V lookup: CDR1 LGHNA, CDR2 YSLEER. Trimming at V came to 0 bases and at J to 4 bases, leaving 0 bases not matched to a gene. The CDR3 is 14 residues long. The CDR3 DNA reads as TGCGCCAGCAGCCAAGAGGGGGGGTACAATGAGCAGTTCTTC. The encoded protein is CASSQEGGYNEQFF.

J is TRBJ2-7 and V is TRBV30, with D uncertain. From germline, CDR1 is GTSNPN and CDR2 SVGIG (reference sequence). The CDR3 spans 12 residues. Deletions cut 8 bases from V and 0 bases from J, with 11 bases between. In nucleotides, the CDR3 is TGTGCCGCAAGAGGAAGCTCCTACGAGCAGTACTTC. Residues: CAARGSSYEQYF.

This rearrangement joins TRBV10-1 to TRBJ2-4; D perhaps matches TRBD1 (6 bases). Germline V gene data show CDR1 as WNHNN and CDR2 as SYGVQD (reference sequence). Trimming shortened V by 6 bases and J by 2 bases, and 11 bases separated the two germline ends. The CDR3 covers 14 residues. The CDR3 DNA reads as TGCGCCAGCAGCAGGGGCTCTTCCAAAAACATTCAGTACTTC. It is translated as CASSRGSSKNIQYF.

The V call is TRBV5-4, the J call TRBJ1-5; 8 bases are a match to TRBD1. The CDR3 totals 15 residues. The V and J ends lost 4 bases and 3 bases, in that order; junction bases with no gene match: 6. Germline assignment: CDR1 SGHNT and CDR2 YYREEE (reference sequence). The CDR3 loop reads CASSPGQGFNQPQHF. CDR3 nucleotides: TGTGCCAGCAGCCCCGGACAGGGCTTCAATCAGCCCCAGCATTTT.

The chain employs TRBV4-1 and TRBJ1-5, with unresolved D. V shed 1 base and J shed 0 bases, with 4 bases lying between them. Germline-derived CDR1 and CDR2 are MGHRA and YSYEKL. CDR3 length equals 14 residues. The CDR3 DNA reads as TGCGCCAGCAGCCAAGGAGCTAGCAATCAGCCCCAGCATTTT. It is translated as CASSQGASNQPQHF.